This entry concerns a single T cell receptor beta chain. This sample is drawn from a study of CD8 T cells in Susac syndrome. V was trimmed by 4 bases and J by 5 bases, leaving 17 bases between them. CDR1 is SGHTA and CDR2 is FQGTGA in the germline V gene. This CDR3 comprises 15 residues. When the RNA was reverse transcribed, random hexamers were used with an input of 0.5 to 1 ug. Using its own MiXCR run on the immunoSEQ multiplex PCR reads, TCRdb lists one record per CDR3 protein. This sample yields about 120,000 distinct CDR3 sequences, of which 94% are seen a single time; around 0.1% belongs to the top ten.

This clonotype originated in a human donor in good health. This chain joins TRBV7-3 and TRBJ2-5; D possibly corresponds to TRBD2 (5 bases). Sequenced input: CD4+ T cells from PBMCs. The CDR3 coding sequence is TGTGCCAGCAGCTCTTCAGGACTGGTAGGGGAGACCCAGTACTTC. As protein: CASSSSGLVGETQYF.